A selection of T cell receptor beta chains follows, all from one sample in a study of chemoradiotherapy in HPV16-positive cancers. Method: immunoSEQ multiplex PCR; TCRdb's copy keeps in-frame clones and lacks some. This table has about 66,000 clones, roughly 90% appearing once. Here the sequenced sample was blood, taken from a patient who underwent chemoradiotherapy. The receptors come from a human donor with HPV-associated anogenital cancer. Both conserved end residues are trimmed from each CDR3. Fields, in order: J gene, V gene, CDR3 protein.

TRBJ2-6,TRBV12-5,ARGTSGANVLT
TRBJ1-5,TRBV27,ASRVTGGNQPQH
TRBJ1-2,TRBV4-1,ASSQDRVNYGYT
TRBJ2-7,TRBV6-5,ASSYSGTGSYEQY
TRBJ1-1,TRBV29-1,SVDGSLLNTEAF
TRBJ2-7,TRBV5-1,ASSLGRGTGSYEQY
TRBJ1-5,TRBV11-2,ASSLMTGWNQPQH
TRBJ2-1,TRBV19,ASLGTGMGEQF
TRBJ2-5,TRBV4-1,ASSPGNRWAVQETQY
TRBJ1-5,TRBV6-1,ASSEPYSNQPQH
TRBJ1-5,TRBV27,ASSPGGWGQPQH
TRBJ2-3,TRBV6-5,ASSPTAESTDTQY
TRBJ1-1,TRBV6-6,ASSFAQGLNTEAF
TRBJ2-3,TRBV5-4,ASSPRTGGLLSTDTQY
TRBJ2-1,TRBV6-5,ASSRSPEGARQF
TRBJ1-1,TRBV6-1,ASSEAAFEAF
TRBJ2-2,TRBV5-6,ASSLAEGLHTGELF
TRBJ1-6,TRBV6-1,ASSGGLLQNSPLH
TRBJ1-2,TRBV6-5,ASSLGLNYGYT
TRBJ2-7,TRBV10-3,AISVAGQTSYEQY
TRBJ1-1,TRBV5-1,ASSTGQGRVAEAF
TRBJ2-3,TRBV27,ASSLSLTSGGPWDTQY